This T cell receptor beta chain was identified in a study of glioma-infiltrating T cells. Amplification of TCR alpha and beta CDR3 regions from RNA used iRepertoire nested multiplex PCR. One-step reverse transcription and amplification started from around 100-400 ng of tissue mRNA or PBMC total RNA. TCRdb fed the multiplex PCR reads into MiXCR, producing one record per CDR3 protein. The profile shows under 150,000 distinct CDR3 sequences, around 25% of them singletons. This clonotype was recorded many times. The antigen is undetermined. Whole-study findings and limits: CDR3 overlap between tissue and blood was very small. Non-neoplastic patients had below-expected tissue-blood divergence, while all gliomas exceeded expectation.

The CDR3 runs to 14 residues. After removal of 3 bases from V and 1 base from J, the junction contained 5 bases not matched to a gene. The germline gives CDR1 DFQATT, CDR2 SNEGSKA (reference sequence). The V call is TRBV20-1, the J call TRBJ1-1; 7 bases align to TRBD1. The sequence was collected from a human donor with low-grade glioma or glioblastoma, undergoing nonglioma brain surgery, or in good health (not recorded which). What was sequenced was glioma tissue, nonneoplastic brain tissue, or PBMCs (not recorded which). The CDR3 DNA reads as TGCAGTGCTAGGACAGGGTTTTGGAACACTGAAGCTTTCTTT. Protein product: CSARTGFWNTEAFF.